The 13 T cell receptor beta chains below were found in one sample sequenced in a study of blood T cell repertoires in COVID-19. Clones were read by immunoSEQ multiplex PCR, and TCRdb kept only the in-frame ones, dropping some. The table has some 270,000 clones, about 88% seen once; the top ten hold 4% to 5%. The material sequenced was peripheral blood. These receptors were taken from a middle-aged woman who had recovered from COVID-19.

About this clone: The sample has other DNA sequences that encode this CDR3 too. The CDR3 loop is CASRGQGDGYTF. The DNA of the CDR3 is TGTGCCAGTAGGGGACAGGGCGATGGCTACACCTTC. The chain combines TRBV19 with TRBJ1-2, with 9 bases identical to TRBD1. Germline-derived CDR1 and CDR2 are LNHDA and SQIVND (reference sequence). The V and J ends lost 6 bases and 6 bases, in that order; junction bases with no gene match: 2. The CDR3 totals 12 residues.

The rearrangement uses TRBV15 and TRBJ1-3; the match to TRBD1 covers 7 bases. Trimming removed 5 bases from V and 3 bases from J; junction bases left unmatched: 13. Germline V lookup: CDR1 LNHNV, CDR2 YYDKDF (reference sequence). The CDR3 has 17 residues. The CDR3 here is CATSPRQGRLVGNTIYF. The CDR3 nucleotides are TGTGCCACCAGCCCACGACAGGGCCGCTTGGTTGGAAACACCATATATTTT.

The chain carries TRBV6-1 and TRBJ2-1, with 11 bases identical to TRBD2. Germline V gene sequence: CDR1 MNHNS, CDR2 SASEGT. The CDR3 is made up of 14 amino acids. Losses at the gene ends were 10 bases for V and 7 bases for J; bases not matched to a gene: 9. CDR3 DNA: TGTGCCACAGGTCCAACTAGCGGGAGTAATGAGCAGTTCTTC. As protein: CATGPTSGSNEQFF.

The rearrangement links TRBV3-1 (or the pseudogene TRBV3-2) to TRBJ2-3, with 8 nucleotides matching TRBD2. CDR1 and CDR2 from the germline V gene are LGHDT and YNNKEL (reference sequence). This CDR3 is 16 amino acids long. V shed 0 bases and J 4 bases; nucleotides not matched to a gene: 6. The CDR3 is CASSQEGGLGADTQYF. As DNA, the CDR3 is TGTGCCAGCAGCCAAGAAGGGGGACTAGGCGCAGATACGCAGTATTTT.

This chain connects TRBV5-6 to TRBJ2-7; TRBD1 matches at 11 bases. The CDR3 covers 15 residues. The junction had 4 bases not matched to a gene; V was cut back by 2 bases and J by 3 bases. Germline V gene data show CDR1 as SGHDT and CDR2 as YYEEEE. The CDR3: CASSFGTGGIYEQYV. CDR3 sequence (DNA): TGTGCCAGCAGCTTTGGGACAGGGGGTATCTACGAGCAGTACGTC.

This rearrangement joins TRBV6-5 to TRBJ1-4; D not resolved. Trimming cost V 7 bases and J 4 bases, with 16 bases left between them. Germline V gives CDR1 MNHEY, CDR2 SVGAGI. CDR3 length: 15 amino acids. DNA for the CDR3: TGTGCCAGCAACCTAGACCGCCGGGGTAATGAAAAACTGTTTTTT. Translated: CASNLDRRGNEKLFF.

This chain joins TRBV5-4 and TRBJ2-2; 11 bases are a match to TRBD1. Trimming cost V 4 bases and J 6 bases; bases outside gene matches: 8. In germline, CDR1 is SGHNT, CDR2 YYREEE (reference sequence). CDR3 length equals 16 residues. This chain's CDR3 is CASSGTPGQGAGELFF. The CDR3 DNA reads TGTGCCAGCAGCGGCACGCCGGGACAGGGGGCCGGGGAGCTGTTTTTT.

The chain links TRBV10-3 to TRBJ2-2; TRBD2 matches at 8 bases. The CDR3 consists of 14 residues. With 8 bases clipped from V and 4 bases from J, the junction kept 6 bases outside the gene matches. Germline CDR1 ENHRY, CDR2 SYGVKD. For the CDR3, the DNA is TGTGCCATCGGGAGCGGGAGCGTCACCGGGGAGCTGTTTTTT. This encodes CAIGSGSVTGELFF.

This sequence joins TRBV6-5 and TRBJ2-7; 11 bases fit TRBD1. CDR3 length: 15 residues. Germline V gives CDR1 MNHEY, CDR2 SVGAGI. V trimming: 6 bases; J trimming: 2 bases; junction bases outside the gene matches: 6. DNA of the CDR3: TGTGCCAGCAGCCAGGGACAGGGGGTTCCCTACGAGCAGTACTTC. Its protein product is CASSQGQGVPYEQYF.

The V call is TRBV14, the J call TRBJ2-7; 9 bases agree with TRBD2. CDR3 length: 14 amino acids. Germline loops: CDR1 SGHDN, CDR2 FVKESK. Trimming at V came to 4 bases and at J to 7 bases, leaving 8 bases not matched to a gene. The CDR3 DNA reads as TGTGCCAGCAGCCTGGGCGGGGGGGCAATTGAGCAGTACTTC. It encodes CASSLGGGAIEQYF.

The rearrangement joins TRBV7-7 to TRBJ2-7; TRBD2 matches at 7 bases. The CDR3 runs 15 residues. CDR1 and CDR2 (germline): SSHAT, FNYEAQ (reference sequence). Trimming cost V 4 bases and J 4 bases; bases outside gene matches: 10. This chain's CDR3 is CASSSRGTTHYEQYF. The CDR3 DNA follows: TGTGCCAGCAGCTCTCGCGGGACTACTCATTACGAGCAGTACTTC.

This clone occurred once. The gene calls are TRBV11-3 and TRBJ2-5; possibly TRBD1 for D (6 bases). CDR3 length: 15 residues. The V end lost 3 bases, the J end lost 2 bases, and 13 bases lay between the germline ends. Germline CDR1 is SGHNT and CDR2 is YENEEA. CDR3 sequence: CASSFTGTPQETQYF. For the CDR3, the DNA is TGTGCCAGCAGCTTTACTGGGACACCTCAAGAGACCCAGTACTTC.

The chain joins TRBV10-3 to TRBJ2-2; 14 nucleotides line up with TRBD2. V trimming: 5 bases; J trimming: 7 bases; junction bases outside the gene matches: 6. The V gene's germline CDR1 is ENHRY and CDR2 SYGVKD. The CDR3 covers 16 residues. The CDR3, as DNA: TGTGCCATCAGTCCGGGACTAGCGGGAGCTAACGGGGAGCTGTTTTTT. Protein product: CAISPGLAGANGELFF.